This T cell receptor (beta chain) originates from a study of human T cells and chemical hapten exposure. Study information: Epicutaneous patch tests delivered 0.01% DPC to the upper back, with evaluation at 6 days.

The CDR3 is 15 amino acids. V shed 4 bases and J 2 bases; nucleotides not matched to a gene: 1. In germline, CDR1 is SNHLY, CDR2 FYNNEI. Using its own MiXCR run on the RACE reads, TCRdb lists one record per CDR3 protein. Among under 200,000 distinct CDR3 sequences listed, roughly 30% were seen once. This clonotype has just one count. Antigen: not known. The study's findings and limits: Relative to controls, expanded TCRs formed significantly more large CDR3 similarity clusters.

Time point described: pre-sensitization, week 0. Treatment described: therapeutic diphenylcyclopropenone sensitization with weekly scalp DPC. The starting material was whole blood, obtained in connection with sensitization to the hapten diphenylcyclopropenone (DPC). The chain recombines TRBV2 with TRBJ2-1; 11 bases align to TRBD1. This clonotype originated in a woman aged 30 to 39 with alopecia areata. Some clones in this sample may be carry-over from other donors' samples. The CDR3 coding sequence is TGTGCCAGCAGTGGGACAGGGGGCCCCTACAATGAGCAGTTCTTC. Translation: CASSGTGGPYNEQFF.